This TCR beta chain was sequenced for a study of blood T cells in healthy people across ages. The CDR3 runs 14 residues. After removal of 5 bases from V and 10 bases from J, the junction contained 9 bases not matched to a gene. Germline V gene sequence: CDR1 SGHTA, CDR2 FQGNSA. Study-wide points: Diversity of TCR beta correlated strongly with naive T cell percentage.

The authors ran a second PCR of 7 to 11 cycles using a sample-barcoded 5' primer and a J-beta primer mix. MiXCR, run by TCRdb on the 5' RACE reads, gives a single entry per CDR3 protein. The table records fewer than 950,000 distinct CDR3 sequences, around half of them present only once. This clonotype was observed a few times. The antigen is not known. V is TRBV7-2 and J is TRBJ2-1; 9 bases align to TRBD2. The TCR sequence derives from a man older than 75 in good health. Sequenced material: blood. CDR3 bases: TGTGCCAGCAGCCGCATAGCGGGGGCTGGGGAGCAGTTCTTC. It encodes CASSRIAGAGEQFF.